The clone carrying this T cell receptor (beta chain) was recorded once. Here immunoSEQ multiplex PCR was the method, and the copy in TCRdb shows in-frame clones only, minus some. This table has over 75,000 clones, 85% to 90% appearing once. This sample is part of a study of blood T cell repertoires in COVID-19. CDR3 length: 15 amino acids. Trimming removed 6 bases from V and 8 bases from J, with 22 bases in between. Per the germline V gene, CDR1 is MNHEY and CDR2 is SMNVEV (reference sequence). The TCR originated in a human donor with active COVID-19. The donor label of this sample is uncertain. The chain combines TRBV27 with TRBJ1-2, with a possible D match to TRBD1 (6 bases). Sequencing was carried out using peripheral blood. The CDR3: CASRELDSPVLGYTF. The DNA for the CDR3 is TGTGCCAGCAGAGAACTGGACAGTCCCGTGCTAGGCTACACCTTC.